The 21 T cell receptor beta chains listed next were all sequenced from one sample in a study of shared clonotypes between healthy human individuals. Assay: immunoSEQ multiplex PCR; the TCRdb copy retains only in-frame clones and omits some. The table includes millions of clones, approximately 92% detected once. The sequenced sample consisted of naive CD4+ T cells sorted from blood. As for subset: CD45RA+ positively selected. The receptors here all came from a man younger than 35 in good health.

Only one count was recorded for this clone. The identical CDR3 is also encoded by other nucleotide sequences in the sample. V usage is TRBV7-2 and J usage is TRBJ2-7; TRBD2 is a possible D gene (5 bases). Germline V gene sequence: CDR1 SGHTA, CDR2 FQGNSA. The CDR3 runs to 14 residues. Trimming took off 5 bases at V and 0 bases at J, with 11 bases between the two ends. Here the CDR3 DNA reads TGTGCCAGCAGCCTGGACTCAAGCTCCTACGAGCAGTACTTC. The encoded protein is CASSLDSSSYEQYF.

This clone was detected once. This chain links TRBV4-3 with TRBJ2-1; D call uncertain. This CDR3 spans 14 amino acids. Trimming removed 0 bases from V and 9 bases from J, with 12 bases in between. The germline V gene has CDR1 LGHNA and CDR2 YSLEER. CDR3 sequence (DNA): TGCGCCAGCAGCCAAGAGGTAGGGCCAGGTGAGCAGTTCTTC. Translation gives CASSQEVGPGEQFF.

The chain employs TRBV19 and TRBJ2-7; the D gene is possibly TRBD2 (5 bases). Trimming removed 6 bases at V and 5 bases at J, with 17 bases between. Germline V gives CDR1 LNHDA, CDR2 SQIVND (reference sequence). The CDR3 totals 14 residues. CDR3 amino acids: CASSGGQHGNEQYF. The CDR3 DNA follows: TGTGCCAGTAGCGGCGGGCAGCATGGGAACGAGCAGTACTTC.

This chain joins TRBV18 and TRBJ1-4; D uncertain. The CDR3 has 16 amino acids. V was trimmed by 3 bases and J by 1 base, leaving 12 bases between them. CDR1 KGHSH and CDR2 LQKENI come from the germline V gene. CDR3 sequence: CASSPVLQQTNEKLFF. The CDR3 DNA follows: TGTGCCAGCTCACCGGTCTTACAGCAAACTAATGAAAAACTGTTTTTT.

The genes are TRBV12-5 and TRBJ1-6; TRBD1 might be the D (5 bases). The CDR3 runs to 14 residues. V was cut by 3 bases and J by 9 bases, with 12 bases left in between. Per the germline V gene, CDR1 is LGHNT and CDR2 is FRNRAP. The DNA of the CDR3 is TGTGCTAGTGGTTTAGGTCCCGGGGGTTCACCCCTCCACTTT. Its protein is CASGLGPGGSPLHF.

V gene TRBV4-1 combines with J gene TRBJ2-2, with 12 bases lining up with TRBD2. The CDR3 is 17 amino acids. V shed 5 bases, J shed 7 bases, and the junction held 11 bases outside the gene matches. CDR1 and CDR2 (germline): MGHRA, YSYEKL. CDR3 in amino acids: CASSTPTSGRRIGELFF. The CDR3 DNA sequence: TGCGCCAGCAGCACCCCGACTAGCGGGAGACGGATCGGGGAGCTGTTTTTT.

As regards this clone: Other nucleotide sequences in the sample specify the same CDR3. As DNA, the CDR3 is TGTGCCTCCAAGGGACAGGGGGCAGGGGAGCAGTACTTC. This encodes CASKGQGAGEQYF. The chain is built from TRBV2 and TRBJ2-7; 12 bases agree with TRBD1. Trimming at V came to 11 bases and at J to 7 bases, leaving 9 bases not matched to a gene. CDR1 is SNHLY and CDR2 is FYNNEI in the germline V gene. The CDR3 consists of 13 residues.

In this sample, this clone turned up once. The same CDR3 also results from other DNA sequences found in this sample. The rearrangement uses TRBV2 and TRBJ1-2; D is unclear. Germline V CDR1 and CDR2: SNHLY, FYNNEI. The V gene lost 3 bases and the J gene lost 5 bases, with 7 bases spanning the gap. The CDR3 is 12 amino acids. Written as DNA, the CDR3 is TGTGCCAGCAGTGAGGCGGATTATGGCTACACCTTC. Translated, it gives CASSEADYGYTF.

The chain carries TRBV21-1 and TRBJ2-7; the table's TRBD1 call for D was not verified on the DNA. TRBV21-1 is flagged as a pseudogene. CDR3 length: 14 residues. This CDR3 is CASSNGHPTYEQYF. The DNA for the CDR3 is TGTGCCAGCAGCAACGGACACCCGACCTACGAGCAGTACTTC.

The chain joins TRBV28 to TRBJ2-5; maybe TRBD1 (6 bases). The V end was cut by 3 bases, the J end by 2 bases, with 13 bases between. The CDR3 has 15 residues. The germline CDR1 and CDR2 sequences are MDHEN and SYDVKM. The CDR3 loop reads CASSFSRGQQETQYF. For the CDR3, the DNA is TGTGCCAGCAGTTTCAGCAGGGGCCAACAAGAGACCCAGTACTTC.

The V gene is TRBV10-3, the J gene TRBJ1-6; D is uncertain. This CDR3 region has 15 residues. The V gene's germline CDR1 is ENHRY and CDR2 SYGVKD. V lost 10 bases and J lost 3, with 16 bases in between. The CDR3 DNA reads TGTGCCAGCAGACCACCGGGGTTCTATAATTCACCCCTCCACTTT. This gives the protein CASRPPGFYNSPLHF.

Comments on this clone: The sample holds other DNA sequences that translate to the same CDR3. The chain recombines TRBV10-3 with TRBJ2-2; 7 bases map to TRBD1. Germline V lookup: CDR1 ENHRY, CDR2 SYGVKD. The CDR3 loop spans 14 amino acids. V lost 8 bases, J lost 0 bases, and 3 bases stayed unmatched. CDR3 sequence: CAIWTGPNTGELFF. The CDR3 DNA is TGTGCCATCTGGACAGGTCCGAACACCGGGGAGCTGTTTTTT.

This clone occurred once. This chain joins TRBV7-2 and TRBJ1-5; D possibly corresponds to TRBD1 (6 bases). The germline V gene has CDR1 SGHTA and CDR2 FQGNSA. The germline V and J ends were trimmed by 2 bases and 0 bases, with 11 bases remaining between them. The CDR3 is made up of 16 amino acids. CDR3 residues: CASSLQGGLSNQPQHF. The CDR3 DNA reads TGTGCCAGCAGCTTACAAGGGGGGCTTAGCAATCAGCCCCAGCATTTT.

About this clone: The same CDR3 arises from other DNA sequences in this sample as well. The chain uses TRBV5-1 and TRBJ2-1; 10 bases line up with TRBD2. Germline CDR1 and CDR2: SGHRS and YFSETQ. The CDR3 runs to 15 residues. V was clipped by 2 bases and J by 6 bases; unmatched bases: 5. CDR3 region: CASSLALAGINEQFF. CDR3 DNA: TGCGCCAGCAGCTTAGCACTAGCGGGGATCAATGAGCAGTTCTTC.

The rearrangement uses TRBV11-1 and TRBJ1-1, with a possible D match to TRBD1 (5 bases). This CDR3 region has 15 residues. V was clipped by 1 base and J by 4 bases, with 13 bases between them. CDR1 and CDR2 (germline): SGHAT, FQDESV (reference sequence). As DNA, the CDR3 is TGTGCCAGCAGCTTAGAACTAGGGGCCGGCACTGAAGCTTTCTTT. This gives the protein CASSLELGAGTEAFF.

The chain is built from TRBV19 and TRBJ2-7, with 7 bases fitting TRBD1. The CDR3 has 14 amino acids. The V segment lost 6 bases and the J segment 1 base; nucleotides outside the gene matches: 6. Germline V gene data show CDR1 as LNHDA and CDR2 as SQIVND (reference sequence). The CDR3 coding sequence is TGTGCCAGTAGCCCGACAGGGTCGTCCTACGAGCAGTACTTC. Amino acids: CASSPTGSSYEQYF. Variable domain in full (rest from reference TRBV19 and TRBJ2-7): DGGITQSPKYLFRKEGQNVTLSCEQNLNHDAMYWYRQDPGQGLRLIYYSQIVNDFQKGDIAEGYSVSREKKESFPLTVTSAQKNPTAFYLCASSPTGSSYEQYFGPGTRLTVT.

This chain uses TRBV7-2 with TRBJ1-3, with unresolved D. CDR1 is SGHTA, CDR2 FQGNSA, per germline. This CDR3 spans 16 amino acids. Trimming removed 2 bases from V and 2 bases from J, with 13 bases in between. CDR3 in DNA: TGTGCCAGCAGCTTACAATTTGGTCCGGCTGGAAACACCATATATTTT. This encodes CASSLQFGPAGNTIYF. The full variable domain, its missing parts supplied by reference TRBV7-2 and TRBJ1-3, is GAGVSQSPSNKVTEKGKDVELRCDPISGHTALYWYRQSLGQGLEFLIYFQGNSAPDKSGLPSDRFSAERTGGSVSTLTIQRTQQEDSAVYLCASSLQFGPAGNTIYFGEGSWLTVV.

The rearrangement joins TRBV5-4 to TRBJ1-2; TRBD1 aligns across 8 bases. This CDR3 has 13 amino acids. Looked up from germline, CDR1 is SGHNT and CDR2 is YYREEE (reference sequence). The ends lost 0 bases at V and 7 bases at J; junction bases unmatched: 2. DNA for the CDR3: TGTGCCAGCAGCTTGGTGACAGGGGCTGGCTACACCTTC. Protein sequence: CASSLVTGAGYTF.

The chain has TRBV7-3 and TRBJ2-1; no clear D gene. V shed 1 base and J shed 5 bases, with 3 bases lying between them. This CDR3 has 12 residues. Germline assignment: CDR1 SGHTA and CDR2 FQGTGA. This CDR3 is CASSLNHNEQFF. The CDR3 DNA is TGTGCCAGCAGCTTAAATCACAATGAGCAGTTCTTC.

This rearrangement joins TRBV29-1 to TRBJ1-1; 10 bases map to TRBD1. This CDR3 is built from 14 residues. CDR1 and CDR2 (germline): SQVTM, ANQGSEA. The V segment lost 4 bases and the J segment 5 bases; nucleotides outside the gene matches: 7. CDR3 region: CSVAEGQGGTEAFF. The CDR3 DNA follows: TGCAGCGTTGCGGAAGGACAGGGGGGGACTGAAGCTTTCTTT.

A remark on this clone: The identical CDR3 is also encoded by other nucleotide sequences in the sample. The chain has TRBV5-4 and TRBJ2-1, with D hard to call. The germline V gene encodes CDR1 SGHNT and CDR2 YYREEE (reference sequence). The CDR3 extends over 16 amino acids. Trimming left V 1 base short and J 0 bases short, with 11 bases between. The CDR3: CASSLRTTSSYNEQFF. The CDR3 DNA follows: TGTGCCAGCAGCTTGAGGACCACCAGCTCCTACAATGAGCAGTTCTTC.